This T cell receptor beta chain is from a study of T cell changes during pregnancy in multiple sclerosis. Libraries were prepared by immunoSEQ multiplex PCR; TCRdb keeps only in-frame clonotypes and omits some of them. This sample yields around 60,000 clones, of which 93% are seen a single time; over 0.35% belongs to the top ten. The germline V gene has CDR1 SGHNT and CDR2 YENEEA. CDR3 length equals 16 residues. Trimming cost V 3 bases and J 1 base; bases outside gene matches: 5. Source: CD4+ T cells from peripheral blood mononuclear cells, taken before pregnancy. This receptor was identified in a female donor with multiple sclerosis, enrolled in a pregnancy study. This sequence joins TRBV11-3 and TRBJ2-2; 7 bases are a match to TRBD1. CDR3 loop: CASSFPRDRNTGELFF. CDR3 DNA sequence: TGTGCCAGCAGCTTCCCCCGGGACAGGAACACCGGGGAGCTGTTTTTT.